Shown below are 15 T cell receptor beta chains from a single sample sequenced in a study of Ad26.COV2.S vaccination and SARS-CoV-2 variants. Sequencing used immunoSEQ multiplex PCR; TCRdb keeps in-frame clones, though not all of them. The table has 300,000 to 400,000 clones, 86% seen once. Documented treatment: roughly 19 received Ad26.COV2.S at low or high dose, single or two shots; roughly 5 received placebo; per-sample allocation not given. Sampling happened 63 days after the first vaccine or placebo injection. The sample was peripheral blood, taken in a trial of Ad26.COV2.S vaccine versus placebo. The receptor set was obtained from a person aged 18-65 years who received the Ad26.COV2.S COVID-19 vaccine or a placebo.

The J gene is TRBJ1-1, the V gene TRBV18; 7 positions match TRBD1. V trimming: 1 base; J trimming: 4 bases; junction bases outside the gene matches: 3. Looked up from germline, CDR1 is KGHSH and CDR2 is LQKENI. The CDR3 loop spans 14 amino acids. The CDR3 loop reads CASSPLTGPTEAFF. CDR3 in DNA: TGTGCCAGCTCACCACTGACAGGGCCCACTGAAGCTTTCTTT.

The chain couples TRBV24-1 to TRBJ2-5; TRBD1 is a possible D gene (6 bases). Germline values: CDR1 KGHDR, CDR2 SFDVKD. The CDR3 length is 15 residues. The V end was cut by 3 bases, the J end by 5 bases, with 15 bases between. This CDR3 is CATSDTSTGLETQYF. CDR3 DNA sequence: TGTGCCACCAGTGATACATCGACAGGCTTGGAGACCCAGTACTTC.

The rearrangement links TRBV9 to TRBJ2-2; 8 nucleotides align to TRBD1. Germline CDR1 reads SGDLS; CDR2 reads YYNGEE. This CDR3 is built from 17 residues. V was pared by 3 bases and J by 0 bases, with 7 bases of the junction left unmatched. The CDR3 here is CASSARQGMTNTGELFF. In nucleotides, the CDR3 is TGTGCCAGCAGCGCCAGACAGGGGATGACGAACACCGGGGAGCTGTTTTTT.

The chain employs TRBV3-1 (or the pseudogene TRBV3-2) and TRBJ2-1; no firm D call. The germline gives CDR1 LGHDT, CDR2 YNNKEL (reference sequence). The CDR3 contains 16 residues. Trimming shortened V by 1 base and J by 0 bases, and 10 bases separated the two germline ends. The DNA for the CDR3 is TGTGCCAGCAGCCAAGCCCTAACTACCTCCTACAATGAGCAGTTCTTC. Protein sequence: CASSQALTTSYNEQFF.

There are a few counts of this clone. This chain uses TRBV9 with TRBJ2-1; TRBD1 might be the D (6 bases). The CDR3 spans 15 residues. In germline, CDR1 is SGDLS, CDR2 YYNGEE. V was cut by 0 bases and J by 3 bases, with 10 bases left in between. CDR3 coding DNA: TGTGCCAGCAGCGTAGAGGCAGGGGTCTACAATGAGCAGTTCTTC. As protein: CASSVEAGVYNEQFF. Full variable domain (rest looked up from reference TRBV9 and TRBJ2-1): DSGVTQTPKHLITATGQRVTLRCSPRSGDLSVYWYQQSLDQGLQFLIQYYNGEERAKGNILERFSAQQFPDLHSELNLSSLELGDSALYFCASSVEAGVYNEQFFGPGTRLTVL.

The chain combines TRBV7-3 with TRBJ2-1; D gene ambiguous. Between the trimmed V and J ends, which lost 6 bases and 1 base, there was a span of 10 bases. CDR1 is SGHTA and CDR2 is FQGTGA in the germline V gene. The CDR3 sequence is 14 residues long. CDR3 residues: CASSFSTSYNEQFF. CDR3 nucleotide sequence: TGTGCCAGCAGTTTTTCTACGTCCTACAATGAGCAGTTCTTC.

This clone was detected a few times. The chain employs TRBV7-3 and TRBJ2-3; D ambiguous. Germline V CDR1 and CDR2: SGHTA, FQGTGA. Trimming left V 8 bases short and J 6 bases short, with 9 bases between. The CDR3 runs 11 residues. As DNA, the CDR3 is TGTGCCAGCGGGGTAGGGGATACGCAGTATTTT. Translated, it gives CASGVGDTQYF.

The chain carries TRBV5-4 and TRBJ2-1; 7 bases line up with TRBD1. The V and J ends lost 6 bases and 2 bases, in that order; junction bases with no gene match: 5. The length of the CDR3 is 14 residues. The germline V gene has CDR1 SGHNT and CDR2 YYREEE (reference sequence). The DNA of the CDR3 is TGTGCCAGCACTGAAGGACAGGCCTACAATGAGCAGTTCTTC. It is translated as CASTEGQAYNEQFF. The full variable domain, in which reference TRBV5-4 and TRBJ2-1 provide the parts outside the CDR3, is ETGVTQSPTHLIKTRGQQVTLRCSSQSGHNTVSWYQQALGQGPQFIFQYYREEENGRGNFPPRFSGLQFPNYSSELNVNALELDDSALYLCASTEGQAYNEQFFGPGTRLTVL.

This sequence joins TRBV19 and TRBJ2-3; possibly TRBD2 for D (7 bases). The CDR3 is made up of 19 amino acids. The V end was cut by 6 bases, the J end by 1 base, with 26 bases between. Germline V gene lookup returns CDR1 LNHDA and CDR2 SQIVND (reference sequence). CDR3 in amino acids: CASSSLYRGRGARTDTQYF. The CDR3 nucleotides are TGTGCCAGTAGCTCCCTGTACCGAGGACGGGGGGCCCGCACAGATACGCAGTATTTT.

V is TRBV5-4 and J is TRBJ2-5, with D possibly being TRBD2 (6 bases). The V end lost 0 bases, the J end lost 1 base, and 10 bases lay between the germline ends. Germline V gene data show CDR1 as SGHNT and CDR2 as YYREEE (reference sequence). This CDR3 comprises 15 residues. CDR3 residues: CASSLGSGLQETQYF. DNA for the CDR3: TGTGCCAGCAGCTTGGGATCGGGACTCCAAGAGACCCAGTACTTC.

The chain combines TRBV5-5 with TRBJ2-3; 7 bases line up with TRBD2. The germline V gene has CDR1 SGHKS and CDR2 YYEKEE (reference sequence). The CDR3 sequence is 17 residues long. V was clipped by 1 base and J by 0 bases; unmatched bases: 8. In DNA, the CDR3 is TGTGCCAGCAGCTTGTCCGGGGGGTCGGCTAGCACAGATACGCAGTATTTT. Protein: CASSLSGGSASTDTQYF.

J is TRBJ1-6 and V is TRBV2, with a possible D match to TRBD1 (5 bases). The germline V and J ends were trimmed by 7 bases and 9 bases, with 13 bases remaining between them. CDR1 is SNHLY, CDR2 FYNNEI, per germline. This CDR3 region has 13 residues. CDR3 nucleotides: TGTGCCAGCATCAGGGAGGGAGGTTCACCCCTCCACTTT. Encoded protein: CASIREGGSPLHF.

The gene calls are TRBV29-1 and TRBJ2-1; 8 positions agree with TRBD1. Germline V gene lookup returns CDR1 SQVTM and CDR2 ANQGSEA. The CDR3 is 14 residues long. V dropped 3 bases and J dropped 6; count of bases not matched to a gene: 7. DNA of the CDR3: TGCAGCGTTGACCAGGGCGGACAGGGCAATGAGCAGTTCTTC. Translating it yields CSVDQGGQGNEQFF.

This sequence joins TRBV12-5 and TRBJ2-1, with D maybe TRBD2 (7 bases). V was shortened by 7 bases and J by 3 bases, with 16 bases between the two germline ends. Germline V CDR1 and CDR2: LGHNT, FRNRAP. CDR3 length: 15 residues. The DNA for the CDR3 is TGTGCTAGTGCCCAAGGGGGGGGCATCTACAATGAGCAGTTCTTC. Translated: CASAQGGGIYNEQFF.

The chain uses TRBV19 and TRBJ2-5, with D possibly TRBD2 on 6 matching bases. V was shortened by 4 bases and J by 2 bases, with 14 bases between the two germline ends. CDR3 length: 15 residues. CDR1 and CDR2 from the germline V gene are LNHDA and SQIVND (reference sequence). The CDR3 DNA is TGTGCCAGTAGTAGCCCGGGGCGGGGACAAGAGACCCAGTACTTC. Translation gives CASSSPGRGQETQYF.